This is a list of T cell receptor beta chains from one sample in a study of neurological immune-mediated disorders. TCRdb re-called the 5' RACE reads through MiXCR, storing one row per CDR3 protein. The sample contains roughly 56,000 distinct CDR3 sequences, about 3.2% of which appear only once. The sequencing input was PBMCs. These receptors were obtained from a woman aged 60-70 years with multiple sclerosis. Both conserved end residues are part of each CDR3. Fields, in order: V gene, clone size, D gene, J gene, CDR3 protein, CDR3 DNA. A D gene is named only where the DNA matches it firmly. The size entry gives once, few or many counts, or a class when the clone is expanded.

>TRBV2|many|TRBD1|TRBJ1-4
CASKHGQGGEKLFF
TGTGCCAGCAAACACGGACAGGGTGGCGAAAAACTGTTTTTT
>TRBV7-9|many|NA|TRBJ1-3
CAGGKAVGNTIYF
TGTGCCGGCGGGAAGGCAGTTGGAAACACCATATATTTT
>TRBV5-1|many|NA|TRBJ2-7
CASSSGATGSVDEQYF
TGCGCCAGCAGCTCTGGAGCTACAGGGTCGGTAGACGAGCAGTACTTC
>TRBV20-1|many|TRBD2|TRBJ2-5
CSASELAGEGTQETQYF
TGCAGTGCTAGTGAACTAGCGGGAGAAGGGACCCAAGAGACCCAGTACTTC
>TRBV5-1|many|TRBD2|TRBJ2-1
CASSLAGLAFNEQFF
TGCGCCAGCAGCTTGGCGGGACTAGCGTTCAATGAGCAGTTCTTC
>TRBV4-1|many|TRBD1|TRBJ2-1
CASSPYQTGQWVNEQFF
TGCGCCAGCAGCCCCTATCAGACGGGACAGTGGGTCAATGAGCAGTTCTTC
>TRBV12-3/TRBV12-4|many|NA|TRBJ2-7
CASRRGGLRHEQYF
TGTGCCAGCAGACGTGGGGGCTTGCGTCACGAGCAGTACTTC
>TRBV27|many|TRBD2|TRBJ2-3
CASSLRGRASGSPDTQYF
TGTGCCAGCAGTTTAAGAGGAAGGGCTAGCGGGAGTCCAGATACGCAGTATTTT
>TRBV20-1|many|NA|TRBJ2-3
CSASTGLRWGTDTQYF
TGCAGTGCTAGTACGGGACTTCGCTGGGGCACAGATACGCAGTATTTT
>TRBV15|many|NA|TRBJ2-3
CATSGGRNTQYF
TGTGCCACCAGCGGGGGCCGGAATACGCAGTATTTT
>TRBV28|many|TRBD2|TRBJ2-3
CASSLGTSGRFTDTQYF
TGTGCCAGCAGCCTTGGGACTAGCGGGAGATTCACAGATACGCAGTATTTT
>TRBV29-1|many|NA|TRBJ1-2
CSVDRDYGYTF
TGCAGCGTTGACAGAGACTATGGCTACACCTTC
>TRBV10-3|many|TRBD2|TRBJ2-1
CAISPTAGTSGRNEQFF
TGTGCCATCAGCCCAACTGCCGGGACTAGCGGGAGGAATGAGCAGTTCTTC
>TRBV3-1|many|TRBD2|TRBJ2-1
CASSQDPHKSGGPYNEQFF
TGTGCCAGCAGCCAAGATCCCCATAAGTCGGGAGGTCCCTACAATGAGCAGTTCTTC
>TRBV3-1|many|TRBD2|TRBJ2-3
CASSREGLAGRYDTQYF
TGTGCCAGCAGCCGAGAAGGACTAGCGGGCCGGTATGATACGCAGTATTTT
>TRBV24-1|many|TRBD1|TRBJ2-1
CATRQGSYNEQFF
TGTGCCACACGACAGGGCTCCTACAATGAGCAGTTCTTC
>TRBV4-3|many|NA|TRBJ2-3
CASSQGRVGGDTQYF
TGCGCCAGCAGCCAGGGGCGAGTTGGCGGAGATACGCAGTATTTT
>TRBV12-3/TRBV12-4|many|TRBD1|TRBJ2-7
CASSLGGQGSYEQYF
TGTGCCAGCAGCTTGGGGGGACAGGGCTCCTACGAGCAGTACTTC